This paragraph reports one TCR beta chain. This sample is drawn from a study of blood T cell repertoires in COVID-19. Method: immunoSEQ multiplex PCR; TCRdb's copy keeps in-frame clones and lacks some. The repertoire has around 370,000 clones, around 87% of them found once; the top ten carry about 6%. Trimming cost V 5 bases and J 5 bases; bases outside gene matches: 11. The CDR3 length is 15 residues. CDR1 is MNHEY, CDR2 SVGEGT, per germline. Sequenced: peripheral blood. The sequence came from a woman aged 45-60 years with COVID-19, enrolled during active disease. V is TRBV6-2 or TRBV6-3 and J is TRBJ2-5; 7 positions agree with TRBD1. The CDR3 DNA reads TGTGCCAGCAGTAGACTTAGACAGGGCGAGGAGACCCAGTACTTC. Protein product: CASSRLRQGEETQYF.